These 9 T cell receptor beta chains share one sample of origin, sequenced in a study of OX40 agonist ivuxolimab in advanced cancers. The protocol was immunoSEQ multiplex PCR, while the TCRdb copy is restricted to in-frame clones and leaves out a portion. The sample includes some 66,000 clones, 83% of them seen just once. The source was CD4+ or CD8+ T cells sorted from blood, collected in a trial of the OX40 agonist ivuxolimab. These receptors all come from an adult with an advanced solid tumor such as melanoma, head and neck, liver or kidney cancer.

This chain uses TRBV6-1 with TRBJ1-2; D not certain. V was cut by 4 bases and J by 3 bases, with 6 bases left in between. This CDR3 contains 12 residues. Germline assignment: CDR1 MNHNS and CDR2 SASEGT. The CDR3 region is CASSAGYYGYTF. In nucleotides, the CDR3 is TGTGCCAGCAGTGCGGGTTACTATGGCTACACCTTC.

The genes are TRBV4-2 and TRBJ2-2; the D gene is possibly TRBD1 (5 bases). This CDR3 contains 18 residues. The germline V gene encodes CDR1 LGHNA and CDR2 YNFKEQ. Trimming removed 5 bases from V and 2 bases from J, with 21 bases in between. DNA for the CDR3: TGTGCCAGCAGCACGGACACGCCGTGGACCATAAACACCGGGGAGCTGTTTTTT. As protein: CASSTDTPWTINTGELFF.

The rearrangement joins TRBV14 to TRBJ2-7; weak D call: TRBD2 (5 bases). The CDR3 is 12 amino acids. Trimming removed 5 bases from V and 2 bases from J, with 7 bases in between. CDR1 is SGHDN, CDR2 FVKESK, per germline. In nucleotides, the CDR3 is TGTGCCAGCAGCGGAGGTCCCTACGAGCAGTACTTC. This encodes CASSGGPYEQYF.

This clone has a handful of counts. The J gene is TRBJ2-3, the V gene TRBV19; 9 bases agree with TRBD1. The CDR3 totals 15 residues. Germline V CDR1 and CDR2: LNHDA, SQIVND (reference sequence). The V and J ends lost 7 bases and 7 bases, in that order; junction bases with no gene match: 12. This chain's CDR3 is CASTQRDRDTNTQYF. The DNA of the CDR3 is TGTGCCAGTACCCAACGGGACAGGGATACCAATACGCAGTATTTT.

This clone has a handful of counts. The chain joins TRBV5-6 to TRBJ1-1; the D is unclear. The V end lost 3 bases, the J end lost 7 bases, and 7 bases lay between the germline ends. The CDR3 consists of 11 residues. CDR1 is SGHDT and CDR2 is YYEEEE in the germline V gene. The CDR3 DNA follows: TGTGCCAGCAGCTCGGACGGTGAAGCTTTCTTT. Encoded protein: CASSSDGEAFF.

The chain links TRBV5-1 to TRBJ2-1; no firm D call. Germline values: CDR1 SGHRS, CDR2 YFSETQ. This CDR3 comprises 18 residues. Trimming shortened V by 1 base and J by 2 bases, and 19 bases separated the two germline ends. The CDR3 region has the DNA TGCGCCAGCAGCTTGAGGGCTGGACCCGGCGGTACCTACAATGAGCAGTTCTTC. Translated, it gives CASSLRAGPGGTYNEQFF. Combining the CDR3 with reference TRBV5-1 and TRBJ2-1 gives the whole variable domain KAGVTQTPRYLIKTRGQQVTLSCSPISGHRSVSWYQQTPGQGLQFLFEYFSETQRNKGNFPGRFSGRQFSNSRSEMNVSTLELGDSALYLCASSLRAGPGGTYNEQFFGPGTRLTVL.

The chain has TRBV18 and TRBJ2-5, with 9 bases fitting TRBD2. Germline lookup yields CDR1 KGHSH and CDR2 LQKENI. Germline trimming cut 3 bases from V and 4 bases from J; bases unmatched to any gene: 6. The CDR3 extends over 15 amino acids. CDR3 in DNA: TGTGCCAGCTCACCCGGCGGGAGGGCCCTAGAGACCCAGTACTTC. Translated: CASSPGGRALETQYF. Combining the CDR3 with reference TRBV18 and TRBJ2-5 gives the whole variable domain NAGVMQNPRHLVRRRGQEARLRCSPMKGHSHVYWYRQLPEEGLKFMVYLQKENIIDESGMPKERFSAEFPKEGPSILRIQQVVRGDSAAYFCASSPGGRALETQYFGPGTRLLVL.

J is TRBJ2-5 and V is TRBV19; 9 nucleotides align to TRBD2. V lost 1 base, J lost 4 bases, and 7 bases stayed unmatched. Looked up from germline, CDR1 is LNHDA and CDR2 is SQIVND (reference sequence). The CDR3 loop spans 16 amino acids. Written as DNA, the CDR3 is TGTGCCAGTAGTATAGGTGGAGCGGGAGGTAGAGAGACCCAGTACTTC. It encodes CASSIGGAGGRETQYF.

This clone has only one observation. The V and J genes are TRBV6-1 and TRBJ2-1; D may correspond to TRBD1 or TRBD2 (5 bases each). V lost 2 bases and J 5 bases, leaving 7 bases between the germline ends. The CDR3 runs 13 residues. Germline lookup yields CDR1 MNHNS and CDR2 SASEGT. DNA for the CDR3: TGTGCCAGCAGTGAACAGGGAGACAATGAGCAGTTCTTC. Its translation is CASSEQGDNEQFF.